This T cell receptor beta chain was identified during a study of T cell responses to AZD1222 COVID-19 vaccine. Assay used: immunoSEQ multiplex PCR; TCRdb lists only in-frame clones, some missing. The table records 180,000 or so clones, 80% to 95% of them present only once. The CDR3 has 12 residues. Trimming cost V 6 bases and J 9 bases, with 12 bases left between them. The specimen was peripheral blood, collected on day 0 of AZD1222 vaccination. This clonotype originated in an adult in good health. The chain uses TRBV12-3 or TRBV12-4 and TRBJ2-1; D is unresolved. For the CDR3, the DNA is TGTGCCAGCAGCCTCGTGGAAAGTGAGCAGTTCTTC. This sequence encodes CASSLVESEQFF.